Detailed here is one TCR beta chain. The data are from a study of CD8+ T cells in alopecia areata. Reverse transcribed after extraction, RNA yielded cDNA as the sequencing template. This table comes from immunoSEQ multiplex PCR, and its TCRdb copy is limited to in-frame clones, with some not included. Among 100,000 to 150,000 clones listed, roughly 50% were seen once. The CDR3 sequence is 14 residues long. CDR1 is PRHDT and CDR2 is FYEKMQ in the germline V gene (reference sequence). V dropped 2 bases and J dropped 9; count of bases not matched to a gene: 7. The V call is TRBV13, the J call TRBJ2-1; 7 bases line up with TRBD2. This receptor was identified in a human donor with alopecia areata. The sequenced material came from NKG2D-low CD8+ T cells sorted from blood. The CDR3 sequence: CASSLLGGAAEQFF. For the CDR3, the DNA is TGTGCCAGCAGCTTACTGGGAGGGGCGGCTGAGCAGTTCTTC.